This T cell receptor beta chain was recovered during a study of Siglec-9 on CD8 T cells in melanoma. V was clipped by 1 base and J by 6 bases, with 22 bases between them. Germline V gene sequence: CDR1 LGHNA, CDR2 YNFKEQ. This CDR3 comprises 19 residues. To note about this clone: The antigen remains unidentified.

The method was immunoSEQ multiplex PCR; TCRdb's version includes in-frame clones alone and lacks a portion of them. The sample records roughly 30,000 clones, 80% being singletons. Study-level findings and limits: An effector memory CD8+ subset marked by Siglec-9 reportedly appeared to gather in melanoma.

Sequencing used Siglec-9- CD8+ T cells sorted from blood. This chain uses TRBV4-2 with TRBJ1-6; D not certain. The receptor's source is a human donor in good health. CDR3 bases: TGTGCCAGCAGCCAAGTCGAGTGGTCGGTAGACTGGGGTAATTCACCCCTCCACTTT. Translated, it gives CASSQVEWSVDWGNSPLHF.